Listed below are T cell receptor beta chains from one sample, sequenced in a study of blood T cell repertoires in COVID-19. The assay was immunoSEQ multiplex PCR, and TCRdb's table has in-frame clones only and misses some. The data show 120,000 to 150,000 clones, roughly four fifths seen once. Sequencing input: peripheral blood. These receptors originate from a human donor with acute or convalescent COVID-19. The donor label of this sample is uncertain. Each CDR3 is given with its conserved first and last residue. The D gene is left open where the match is weak. Size is omitted from some rows. Given values are once, few, many or a class for expanded clones.

d_gene: .
v_gene: TRBV30
abundance: .
j_gene: TRBJ1-2
CDR3aa: CASTGEHYGYTF
CDR3nt: TGTGCCTCCACGGGGGAGCACTATGGCTACACCTTC

d_gene: TRBD2
v_gene: TRBV7-9
abundance: .
j_gene: TRBJ2-5
CDR3aa: CASTGPAGLLAGTQYF
CDR3nt: TGTGCCAGCACCGGGCCGGCGGGACTCTTAGCGGGGACCCAGTACTTC

d_gene: .
v_gene: TRBV18
abundance: .
j_gene: TRBJ2-5
CDR3aa: CASSSGSGRETQYF
CDR3nt: TGTGCCAGCTCCTCCGGGTCGGGTCGAGAGACCCAGTACTTC

d_gene: .
v_gene: TRBV5-8
abundance: once
j_gene: TRBJ1-4
CDR3aa: CASSLGTSAREKLFF
CDR3nt: TGTGCCAGCAGCTTGGGAACGTCCGCCAGGGAAAAACTGTTTTTT

d_gene: TRBD2
v_gene: TRBV5-6
abundance: .
j_gene: TRBJ2-1
CDR3aa: CASSPTSGGYNEQFF
CDR3nt: TGTGCCAGCAGCCCGACCAGCGGGGGCTACAATGAGCAGTTCTTC

d_gene: TRBD2
v_gene: TRBV5-6
abundance: .
j_gene: TRBJ2-7
CDR3aa: CASRRTSWGRESSYEQYF
CDR3nt: TGTGCCAGCAGACGAACTTCTTGGGGGAGGGAGAGCTCCTACGAGCAGTACTTC

d_gene: .
v_gene: TRBV29-1
abundance: .
j_gene: TRBJ2-3
CDR3aa: CSVPRPGGGTDTQYF
CDR3nt: TGCAGCGTACCCAGACCTGGGGGCGGCACAGATACGCAGTATTTT

d_gene: .
v_gene: TRBV28
abundance: .
j_gene: TRBJ2-7
CDR3aa: CASTSGVQMFYYEQYF
CDR3nt: TGTGCCAGCACCTCCGGGGTACAGATGTTCTACTACGAGCAGTACTTC

d_gene: TRBD1
v_gene: TRBV2
abundance: .
j_gene: TRBJ2-2
CDR3aa: CASKGTVNTGELFF
CDR3nt: TGTGCCAGCAAGGGGACAGTGAACACCGGGGAGCTGTTTTTT

d_gene: .
v_gene: TRBV5-1
abundance: .
j_gene: TRBJ2-2
CDR3aa: CASSTFPDTNTGELFF
CDR3nt: TGCGCCAGCAGTACTTTTCCGGACACCAACACCGGGGAGCTGTTTTTT

d_gene: TRBD1
v_gene: TRBV3-1/TRBV3-2
abundance: .
j_gene: TRBJ1-1
CDR3aa: CASSIGRTGVTEAFF
CDR3nt: TGTGCCAGCAGCATAGGGAGGACAGGGGTGACTGAAGCTTTCTTT

d_gene: .
v_gene: TRBV2
abundance: .
j_gene: TRBJ2-5
CDR3aa: CASVRQKGTQYF
CDR3nt: TGTGCCAGCGTTAGACAGAAGGGGACCCAGTACTTC

d_gene: .
v_gene: TRBV27
abundance: .
j_gene: TRBJ1-2
CDR3aa: CASSSPPYYGYTF
CDR3nt: TGTGCCAGCAGTTCCCCCCCATACTATGGCTACACCTTC

d_gene: .
v_gene: TRBV5-8
abundance: .
j_gene: TRBJ1-1
CDR3aa: CASSLAGRGNTEAFF
CDR3nt: TGTGCCAGCAGCTTGGCCGGGAGGGGGAACACTGAAGCTTTCTTT

d_gene: .
v_gene: TRBV30
abundance: .
j_gene: TRBJ1-1
CDR3aa: CAWSEQGLNTEAFF
CDR3nt: TGTGCCTGGAGTGAACAGGGCCTGAACACTGAAGCTTTCTTT

d_gene: TRBD1
v_gene: TRBV19
abundance: .
j_gene: TRBJ1-5
CDR3aa: CASIPGTGSNQPQHF
CDR3nt: TGTGCCAGTATTCCCGGGACAGGCTCCAATCAGCCCCAGCATTTT

d_gene: .
v_gene: TRBV5-5
abundance: .
j_gene: TRBJ1-4
CDR3aa: CASSLVSQPFNEKLFF
CDR3nt: TGTGCCAGCAGCTTGGTCTCACAGCCCTTTAATGAAAAACTGTTTTTT

d_gene: .
v_gene: TRBV24-1
abundance: .
j_gene: TRBJ2-7
CDR3aa: CATSPLQGDGYEQYF
CDR3nt: TGTGCCACCAGTCCATTACAGGGTGATGGATACGAGCAGTACTTC

d_gene: TRBD2
v_gene: TRBV5-1
abundance: .
j_gene: TRBJ2-2
CDR3aa: CASSLAPGGSTGELFF
CDR3nt: TGCGCCAGCAGCTTGGCCCCGGGGGGGAGCACCGGGGAGCTGTTTTTT

d_gene: TRBD2
v_gene: TRBV5-1
abundance: .
j_gene: TRBJ2-2
CDR3aa: CASTQTSGGPAGELFF
CDR3nt: TGCGCCAGCACCCAGACTAGCGGGGGGCCGGCCGGGGAGCTGTTTTTT

d_gene: TRBD1
v_gene: TRBV29-1
abundance: .
j_gene: TRBJ1-5
CDR3aa: CSVEDLQRQGYQPQHF
CDR3nt: TGCAGCGTTGAAGATCTTCAGCGACAGGGGTATCAGCCCCAGCATTTT

d_gene: .
v_gene: TRBV3-1/TRBV3-2
abundance: .
j_gene: TRBJ1-2
CDR3aa: CASSQSQGGGYTF
CDR3nt: TGTGCCAGCAGCCAAAGTCAAGGGGGAGGCTACACCTTC

d_gene: TRBD1
v_gene: TRBV7-2
abundance: .
j_gene: TRBJ1-1
CDR3aa: CASSLKQGWTEAFF
CDR3nt: TGTGCCAGCAGCCTAAAACAGGGGTGGACTGAAGCTTTCTTT

d_gene: TRBD1
v_gene: TRBV18
abundance: .
j_gene: TRBJ1-2
CDR3aa: CASSDRDSLEEFYGYTF
CDR3nt: TGTGCCAGCTCAGACCGGGACAGTTTAGAGGAATTCTATGGCTACACCTTC

d_gene: TRBD1
v_gene: TRBV12-3/TRBV12-4
abundance: once
j_gene: TRBJ2-7
CDR3aa: CASSLRQGDEQYF
CDR3nt: TGTGCCAGCAGTCTTCGACAGGGGGACGAGCAGTACTTC

d_gene: TRBD1
v_gene: TRBV3-1/TRBV3-2
abundance: .
j_gene: TRBJ1-2
CDR3aa: CASRQIQGKGYGYTF
CDR3nt: TGTGCCAGCAGACAAATACAGGGGAAGGGCTATGGCTACACCTTC

d_gene: TRBD1
v_gene: TRBV6-5
abundance: .
j_gene: TRBJ1-2
CDR3aa: CASSKGADYGYTF
CDR3nt: TGTGCCAGCAGCAAGGGGGCAGACTATGGCTACACCTTC

d_gene: .
v_gene: TRBV18
abundance: .
j_gene: TRBJ2-2
CDR3aa: CASSPRSLLSGELFF
CDR3nt: TGTGCCAGCTCACCGCGGTCCCTATTGTCGGGGGAGCTGTTTTTT

d_gene: .
v_gene: TRBV6-5
abundance: once
j_gene: TRBJ2-1
CDR3aa: CASRAAGLYNEQFF
CDR3nt: TGTGCCAGCAGGGCAGCGGGCCTATACAATGAGCAGTTCTTC

d_gene: .
v_gene: TRBV21-1
abundance: .
j_gene: TRBJ2-5
CDR3aa: CASSKWDRGLGETQYF
CDR3nt: TGTGCCAGCAGCAAATGGGACAGGGGGCTAGGTGAGACCCAGTACTTC

d_gene: .
v_gene: TRBV6-5
abundance: .
j_gene: TRBJ2-3
CDR3aa: CASSYAWTGREDTQYF
CDR3nt: TGTGCCAGCAGTTACGCTTGGACAGGGAGGGAAGATACGCAGTATTTT

d_gene: TRBD1
v_gene: TRBV30
abundance: .
j_gene: TRBJ1-1
CDR3aa: CAWSRQGFTEAFF
CDR3nt: TGTGCCTGGAGCAGACAGGGGTTCACTGAAGCTTTCTTT

d_gene: .
v_gene: TRBV19
abundance: .
j_gene: TRBJ2-7
CDR3aa: CASSPTVSYEQYF
CDR3nt: TGTGCCAGTAGCCCGACAGTATCCTACGAGCAGTACTTC

d_gene: .
v_gene: TRBV5-1
abundance: .
j_gene: TRBJ2-3
CDR3aa: CASSLEATGRTDTQYF
CDR3nt: TGCGCCAGCAGCTTGGAAGCGACAGGACGCACAGATACGCAGTATTTT

d_gene: .
v_gene: TRBV9
abundance: .
j_gene: TRBJ1-2
CDR3aa: CASSVENSFYGYTF
CDR3nt: TGTGCCAGCAGCGTAGAAAACAGCTTCTATGGCTACACCTTC

d_gene: TRBD1
v_gene: TRBV5-1
abundance: .
j_gene: TRBJ1-4
CDR3aa: CASSFGTGGPNEKLFF
CDR3nt: TGCGCCAGCAGCTTCGGGACAGGGGGACCGAATGAAAAACTGTTTTTT

d_gene: .
v_gene: TRBV3-1/TRBV3-2
abundance: .
j_gene: TRBJ1-2
CDR3aa: CASSHLDGPTYGYTF
CDR3nt: TGTGCCAGCAGCCACCTAGACGGTCCTACTTATGGCTACACCTTC

d_gene: .
v_gene: TRBV5-1
abundance: few
j_gene: TRBJ1-2
CDR3aa: CASSLAWQGGGYTF
CDR3nt: TGCGCCAGCAGCTTGGCCTGGCAGGGTGGTGGCTACACCTTC

d_gene: TRBD1
v_gene: TRBV6-2/TRBV6-3
abundance: once
j_gene: TRBJ1-1
CDR3aa: CASSGPRGRDTEAFF
CDR3nt: TGTGCCAGCAGTGGACCCAGGGGGCGTGACACTGAAGCTTTCTTT